This T cell receptor (beta chain) emerged from a study of blood T cell repertoires in COVID-19 (TCRdb year 2020). Notes on the research overall: The collaborator samples originated in the United States, Italy and Spain and spanned the acute and convalescent phases of COVID-19. The prospective study material was composed of cDNA or gDNA derived from T cells, B-cell-depleted T cells, or PBMCs. The dataset comprised deeply sampled blood TCRbeta repertoires from subjects exposed to, actively infected with, or recovered from COVID-19. The repertoires were made available in a free public database intended to serve as a resource for research on the immune response to SARS-CoV-2. The samples were drawn from two sources: the first 160 participants of the ongoing ImmuneRACE study, and 1,000 to 1,500 subjects contributed by 6 global collaborators. Sample metadata almost always included a de-identified subject ID, COVID-19 status, age in years and sex. Where available, HLA class I and class II types were obtained from metadata supplied by the sample provider rather than from assay-based typing.

TCRbeta CDR3 regions were amplified from genomic DNA by means of the immunoSEQ Assay, a bias-controlled multiplex PCR. Concerning the study's data processing: The number of nucleated cells in each sample was estimated from the amplification of reference gene primers within the assay. To quantify the absolute abundance of each unique TCRbeta CDR3 rearrangement, sequence reads were collapsed and filtered. Productive Simpson clonality was computed per sample as the square root of Simpson's diversity index over productive rearrangements. This immuneACCESS table, as held by TCRdb, lists in-frame sequences with V and J called but not all clones. Of the missing ones, under half trace to an unresolved V gene in checked studies; the others have no known cause. V, J and clone size reflect that table, while D and trimming were determined from the DNA. Here the sample has over 300,000 clones; approximately 88% occur a single time. The ten largest clones add up to 1% to 1.5% of the sample.

The collaborating institutions used their own protocols to collect whole blood in K2EDTA tubes. For TCRbeta analysis, collaborators shipped samples in one of three forms: frozen whole blood, isolated PBMCs, or DNA extracted from either of those sample types. Overall study results and their limits: How much clinical and demographic metadata was included differed by source and by participant, and the metadata was provided uncurated.

Comments on this clone: Its cognate antigen has yet to be identified. No per-base quality is available; no much larger clone lies one base away.

Reading the germline V gene (reference sequence) gives CDR1 SGHAT and CDR2 FQDESV. The CDR3, from cysteine to phenylalanine, totals 15 residues. Here the CDR3 DNA is all that survives: 45 bases in frame from base 1. Trimming removed 4 bases from V and 7 bases from J, leaving 16 bases between the germline ends. Input material: peripheral blood. The rearranged chain carries TRBV11-1 and TRBJ1-4, with TRBD1 as a weak D call on 6 bases. The receptor was derived from a middle-aged man with acute or convalescent COVID-19. The CDR3 region: CASSSEQGIGEKLFF. The DNA reads TGTGCCAGCAGCTCCGAACAGGGTATTGGTGAAAAACTGTTTTTT.